This T cell receptor (beta chain) was sequenced in a study of cytotoxic CD8 clonotypes in ibrutinib-treated CLL. Study-wide findings and caveats: Clonality increased with ibrutinib response but returned toward baseline at progression.

Notes on this clone: Antigen: not known.

The CDR3 length is 14 residues. The germline CDR1 and CDR2 sequences are SGHDT and YYEEEE. With 2 bases removed from V and 1 base from J, the gap between germline ends came to 7 bases. Profiling relied on immunoSEQ multiplex PCR, and the TCRdb table lists in-frame clones only, not all of them. The repertoire holds tens of thousands of clones, with 65% to 70% as singletons. The receptor comes from a human donor with chronic lymphocytic leukemia. This chain uses TRBV5-6 with TRBJ1-3; D gene ambiguous. The material was PBMCs, obtained at disease progression, from a patient treated with ibrutinib. The chain's CDR3 is CASSFYSSGNTIYF. The DNA for the CDR3 is TGTGCCAGCAGCTTCTATTCTTCTGGAAACACCATATATTTT.